This T cell receptor (beta chain) was observed in a study of blood T cell repertoires in COVID-19. The sample holds one count of this clone. The data were produced by immunoSEQ multiplex PCR, yet TCRdb's version contains in-frame clones alone and is incomplete. The top ten hold around 3.6% of the sample, which has approximately 170,000 clones, 65% to 85% seen once. CDR3 length: 14 residues. CDR1 SGHVS and CDR2 FNYEAQ come from the germline V gene. V shed 8 bases, J shed 0 bases, and the junction held 5 bases outside the gene matches. What was sequenced was PBMCs or T cells enriched from blood (not recorded which). The rearrangement uses TRBV7-6 and TRBJ2-3, with 7 bases fitting TRBD2. This clonotype was obtained from a woman in her 50s in a cohort exposed to, infected with or recovered from COVID-19 (not recorded which). The CDR3 DNA follows: TGTGCCAGCGGCGGGGGAGGGAGCACAGATACGCAGTATTTT. Its translation: CASGGGGSTDTQYF.